What follows are 29 T cell receptor beta chains derived from one specimen sequenced in a study of blood T cell repertoires in COVID-19. Repertoires were generated with immunoSEQ multiplex PCR, while TCRdb's copy carries only in-frame clones and drops some. The sample has some 300,000 clones; about 90% are singletons. The material sequenced was peripheral blood. The receptors come from a woman aged 45-65 years with COVID-19, enrolled during active disease.

This chain joins TRBV5-1 and TRBJ2-2, with D possibly being TRBD2 (6 bases). In germline, CDR1 is SGHRS, CDR2 YFSETQ. The CDR3 extends over 14 amino acids. V lost 0 bases and J 4 bases, leaving 7 bases between the germline ends. The CDR3: CASSLVGGTGELFF. The DNA for the CDR3 is TGCGCCAGCAGCTTGGTGGGGGGCACCGGGGAGCTGTTTTTT.

This sequence joins TRBV5-4 and TRBJ2-7; 7 nucleotides line up with TRBD1. Trimming took 6 bases from V and 2 from J; bases not matched to a gene: 14. The CDR3 is 16 amino acids. Germline CDR1 and CDR2: SGHNT and YYREEE (reference sequence). CDR3 sequence reads: CASTRQGALPTYEQYF. The DNA for the CDR3 is TGTGCCAGCACCCGACAGGGTGCCCTACCTACCTACGAGCAGTACTTC.

In this sample, this clone turned up once. The gene calls are TRBV20-1 and TRBJ1-1; possibly TRBD1 for D (5 bases). The CDR3 has 13 amino acids. With 3 bases removed from V and 5 bases from J, the gap between germline ends came to 13 bases. Germline V gene lookup returns CDR1 DFQATT and CDR2 SNEGSKA (reference sequence). In nucleotides, the CDR3 is TGCAGTGCTAGTGCAAGTGGGGGGACTGAAGCTTTCTTT. Its protein product is CSASASGGTEAFF.

The chain is built from TRBV19 and TRBJ1-1, with D tentatively TRBD1 (5 bases). Trimming removed 6 bases at V and 0 bases at J, with 11 bases between. The CDR3 extends over 14 amino acids. The germline CDR1 and CDR2 sequences are LNHDA and SQIVND (reference sequence). CDR3 in amino acids: CASRKDKMNTEAFF. The CDR3 region has the DNA TGTGCCAGTAGGAAGGACAAGATGAACACTGAAGCTTTCTTT. The full variable domain, rest sourced from reference TRBV19 and TRBJ1-1, is DGGITQSPKYLFRKEGQNVTLSCEQNLNHDAMYWYRQDPGQGLRLIYYSQIVNDFQKGDIAEGYSVSREKKESFPLTVTSAQKNPTAFYLCASRKDKMNTEAFFGQGTRLTVV.

This sequence joins TRBV5-1 and TRBJ1-5; D is perhaps TRBD1 (5 bases). This CDR3 region has 15 residues. The V and J ends lost 5 bases and 5 bases respectively, with 17 bases between them. Germline V gives CDR1 SGHRS, CDR2 YFSETQ. CDR3 coding DNA: TGCGCCAGCAGACAGGACATAGGGGAATATCAGCCCCAGCATTTT. Its protein product is CASRQDIGEYQPQHF.

The rearrangement links TRBV6-5 to TRBJ1-2; possible D gene TRBD1, 5 bases. V was trimmed by 7 bases and J by 4 bases, leaving 19 bases between them. This CDR3 spans 15 amino acids. Germline-derived CDR1 and CDR2 are MNHEY and SVGAGI. The CDR3 protein is CASTTTIDSIYGYTF. CDR3 DNA: TGTGCCAGCACCACTACAATAGACAGTATCTATGGCTACACCTTC.

J is TRBJ2-3 and V is TRBV6-5; 12 nucleotides line up with TRBD2. The CDR3 length is 15 residues. Germline values: CDR1 MNHEY, CDR2 SVGAGI. The V and J ends lost 8 bases and 3 bases, in that order; junction bases with no gene match: 6. In DNA form, the CDR3 reads TGTGCCAGCTCTGCCGGGACTAGCGGGACAGATACGCAGTATTTT. Its protein product is CASSAGTSGTDTQYF.

CDR3 sequence: CASSQGQIYYGYTF. In DNA, the CDR3 is TGTGCCAGCAGCCAAGGACAGATTTACTATGGCTACACCTTC. The chain is built from TRBV3-1 (or the pseudogene TRBV3-2) and TRBJ1-2; possible D gene TRBD1, 5 bases. This CDR3 region has 14 residues. V shed 1 base and J shed 3 bases, with 9 bases lying between them. From germline, CDR1 is LGHDT and CDR2 YNNKEL (reference sequence).

Of note for this clone: Other DNA sequences from this sample encode an identical CDR3 as well. V usage is TRBV7-2 and J usage is TRBJ2-5; D is unresolved. V dropped 3 bases and J dropped 2 bases, with 7 bases sitting between them. This CDR3 is 13 amino acids long. Per germline, CDR1 SGHTA and CDR2 FQGNSA. The CDR3 sequence is CASSLYRQETQYF. In nucleotides, the CDR3 is TGTGCCAGCAGCTTGTACAGACAAGAGACCCAGTACTTC.

This clone was recorded only once. The chain joins TRBV28 to TRBJ2-3; weak D call: TRBD1 (5 bases). Germline V gives CDR1 MDHEN, CDR2 SYDVKM. This CDR3 is built from 13 residues. V lost 8 bases to trimming and J lost 2 bases, with 11 bases between them. The CDR3 DNA is TGTGCCAGCTCAGGGCCCCCCACAGATACGCAGTATTTT. Amino acid sequence: CASSGPPTDTQYF.

The rearrangement links TRBV30 to TRBJ2-2, with 10 bases that match TRBD2. The V and J ends lost 4 bases and 3 bases, in that order; junction bases with no gene match: 5. The CDR3 extends over 15 amino acids. CDR1 and CDR2 (germline): GTSNPN, SVGIG (reference sequence). The CDR3 DNA sequence: TGTGCCTGGAAGGAAGCGGGGGGGTACACCGGGGAGCTGTTTTTT. Translation: CAWKEAGGYTGELFF. The complete variable domain, with remaining parts taken from reference TRBV30 and TRBJ2-2, reads SQTIHQWPATLVQPVGSPLSLECTVEGTSNPNLYWYRQAAGRGLQLLFYSVGIGQISSEVPQNLSASRPQDRQFILSSKKLLLSDSGFYLCAWKEAGGYTGELFFGEGSRLTVL.

V gene TRBV13 combines with J gene TRBJ2-3; no clear D gene. The CDR3 consists of 12 residues. V lost 4 bases, J lost 10 bases, and 12 bases lay in between. The germline gives CDR1 PRHDT, CDR2 FYEKMQ (reference sequence). The CDR3 DNA is TGTGCCAGCAGCTCTAATGGTGGTGCGCAGTATTTT. Amino acids: CASSSNGGAQYF.

CDR3 in amino acids: CASSVTGTSGTYDYNEQFF. The CDR3 DNA follows: TGTGCCAGCAGCGTCACCGGGACTAGCGGGACCTACGACTACAATGAGCAGTTCTTC. This chain links TRBV7-9 with TRBJ2-1; 13 bases align to TRBD2. Trimming at V came to 5 bases and at J to 3 bases, leaving 13 bases not matched to a gene. The CDR3 consists of 19 residues. Germline loops: CDR1 SEHNR, CDR2 FQNEAQ (reference sequence).

This clone was observed a few times. The CDR3, as DNA: TGTGCCAGCTCAATTCAGGGGATGGGCACTGAAGCTTTCTTT. Translation gives CASSIQGMGTEAFF. The V gene is TRBV18, the J gene TRBJ1-1; maybe TRBD1 (6 bases). The CDR3 has 14 amino acids. V lost 5 bases and J lost 4, with 14 bases in between. Per germline, CDR1 KGHSH and CDR2 LQKENI.

This clone appeared a single time. V gene TRBV7-2 combines with J gene TRBJ1-5; no definite D call. V was shortened by 2 bases and J by 4 bases, with 12 bases between the two germline ends. The V gene's germline CDR1 is SGHTA and CDR2 FQGNSA. This CDR3 has 15 amino acids. The CDR3 nucleotides are TGTGCCAGCAGCTTAATACGAGGGCGGAATCAGCCCCAGCATTTT. This gives the protein CASSLIRGRNQPQHF. Variable domain in full (rest from reference TRBV7-2 and TRBJ1-5): GAGVSQSPSNKVTEKGKDVELRCDPISGHTALYWYRQSLGQGLEFLIYFQGNSAPDKSGLPSDRFSAERTGGSVSTLTIQRTQQEDSAVYLCASSLIRGRNQPQHFGDGTRLSIL.

The count of this clone is one. The J gene is TRBJ2-2, the V gene TRBV7-9, with D perhaps TRBD1 (5 bases). Germline values: CDR1 SEHNR, CDR2 FQNEAQ (reference sequence). The CDR3 contains 15 residues. V was pared by 5 bases and J by 0 bases, with 10 bases between. The CDR3: CASSLRVSNTGELFF. As DNA, the CDR3 is TGTGCCAGCAGCCTCAGGGTGTCGAACACCGGGGAGCTGTTTTTT.

The V call is TRBV7-9, the J call TRBJ1-3, with no clear D. The germline V gene has CDR1 SEHNR and CDR2 FQNEAQ (reference sequence). V lost 1 base, J lost 0 bases, and 13 bases lay in between. This CDR3 has 17 residues. The CDR3 DNA follows: TGTGCCAGCAGCTTAGAAGTCAGGTCGAGCTCTGGAAACACCATATATTTT. This translates into CASSLEVRSSSGNTIYF.

The chain's CDR3 is CASSQESQRPFRGTDTQYF. As DNA, the CDR3 is TGTGCCAGCAGCCAAGAGAGCCAGCGGCCATTTAGGGGCACAGATACGCAGTATTTT. V usage is TRBV14 and J usage is TRBJ2-3, with D possibly being TRBD2 (5 bases). Deletions cut 0 bases from V and 1 base from J, with 20 bases between. Germline V gene data show CDR1 as SGHDN and CDR2 as FVKESK. The CDR3 length is 19 residues.

Notes on this clone: The same CDR3 is also encoded by other DNA sequences in this sample. J is TRBJ2-1 and V is TRBV3-1 (or the pseudogene TRBV3-2); D is uncertain. This CDR3 has 11 residues. The V and J ends lost 4 bases and 7 bases respectively, with 5 bases between them. From germline, CDR1 is LGHDT and CDR2 YNNKEL (reference sequence). The CDR3 spells CASSPNNEQFF. In nucleotides, the CDR3 is TGTGCCAGCAGCCCTAATAATGAGCAGTTCTTC.

The genes are TRBV19 and TRBJ2-1; 7 nucleotides match TRBD2. CDR3 length: 16 amino acids. V lost 2 bases and J lost 0; bases outside the gene matches: 4. From germline, CDR1 is LNHDA and CDR2 SQIVND (reference sequence). This chain's CDR3 is CASSITGGSSYNEQFF. DNA for the CDR3: TGTGCCAGTAGTATAACGGGAGGCTCCTCCTACAATGAGCAGTTCTTC.

The V gene is TRBV7-9, the J gene TRBJ2-5; TRBD2 aligns across 14 bases. This CDR3 contains 17 residues. Germline CDR1 SEHNR, CDR2 FQNEAQ (reference sequence). Unmatched junction bases numbered 5, after V lost 0 bases and J lost 5 bases. The CDR3 region has the DNA TGTGCCAGCAGCTTAGCTGGGACTAGCGGGAGTAGGGAGACCCAGTACTTC. It translates to CASSLAGTSGSRETQYF. Full variable domain (missing parts from reference TRBV7-9 and TRBJ2-5): DTGVSQNPRHKITKRGQNVTFRCDPISEHNRLYWYRQTLGQGPEFLTYFQNEAQLEKSRLLSDRFSAERPKGSFSTLEIQRTEQGDSAMYLCASSLAGTSGSRETQYFGPGTRLLVL.

The J gene is TRBJ1-4, the V gene TRBV5-1; 7 bases agree with TRBD1. CDR3 length: 14 residues. V lost 4 bases to trimming and J lost 6 bases; unmatched junction nucleotides: 6. CDR1 SGHRS and CDR2 YFSETQ come from the germline V gene. The CDR3 is CASSPDRVDEKLFF. As DNA, the CDR3 is TGCGCCAGCAGCCCTGACAGGGTGGATGAAAAACTGTTTTTT.

The V gene is TRBV27, the J gene TRBJ1-1; D may be TRBD1 (5 bases). V shed 2 bases and J shed 5 bases, with 12 bases lying between them. CDR1 is MNHEY, CDR2 SMNVEV, per germline (reference sequence). The CDR3 runs 14 residues. As DNA, the CDR3 is TGTGCCAGCAGTTTAGCAGGGTCTGGAACTGAAGCTTTCTTT. It specifies CASSLAGSGTEAFF.

This clone was counted a single time. The J gene is TRBJ2-7, the V gene TRBV5-1; tentatively, D is TRBD1 (7 bases). CDR3 length: 15 residues. Trimming shortened V by 2 bases and J by 3 bases, and 15 bases separated the two germline ends. Germline V gene data show CDR1 as SGHRS and CDR2 as YFSETQ. In DNA, the CDR3 is TGCGCCAGCAGCTTTATGCAGGGGGGTTACTACGAGCAGTACTTC. This codes for CASSFMQGGYYEQYF.

The chain is built from TRBV5-4 and TRBJ2-5, with TRBD2 matching 7 bases. V lost 4 bases, J lost 0 bases, and 6 bases stayed unmatched. This CDR3 region has 15 residues. Germline CDR1 SGHNT, CDR2 YYREEE (reference sequence). The CDR3 reads CASSPPGLYQETQYF. In DNA form, the CDR3 reads TGTGCCAGCAGCCCCCCGGGACTATACCAAGAGACCCAGTACTTC.

This chain links TRBV30 with TRBJ2-1, with 9 bases identical to TRBD2. This CDR3 spans 14 amino acids. CDR1 GTSNPN and CDR2 SVGIG come from the germline V gene (reference sequence). V was clipped by 6 bases and J by 4 bases; unmatched bases: 7. DNA of the CDR3: TGTGCCTGTCCGACTAGCGGAGCTTACAATGAGCAGTTCTTC. Translation gives CACPTSGAYNEQFF. Using reference TRBV30 and TRBJ2-1 for the parts outside the CDR3, the full variable domain is SQTIHQWPATLVQPVGSPLSLECTVEGTSNPNLYWYRQAAGRGLQLLFYSVGIGQISSEVPQNLSASRPQDRQFILSSKKLLLSDSGFYLCACPTSGAYNEQFFGPGTRLTVL.

CDR3 nucleotide sequence: TGTGCCAGCAGTGGTCGGGGGAGCGGCGCTCTGGGAGCCAACGTCCTGACTTTC. Its protein is CASSGRGSGALGANVLTF. The V gene is TRBV2, the J gene TRBJ2-6, with D possibly matching TRBD2 (6 bases). The CDR3 totals 18 residues. V lost 4 bases and J lost 7, with 23 bases in between. Germline CDR1 is SNHLY and CDR2 is FYNNEI.

The chain employs TRBV7-9 and TRBJ2-5, with 9 bases aligning to TRBD2. In germline, CDR1 is SEHNR, CDR2 FQNEAQ (reference sequence). J gave up 5 bases and V 5 bases, and 6 bases lay outside the gene matches. The CDR3 totals 14 residues. The CDR3 reads CASSRRTSEETQYF. The CDR3 DNA reads TGTGCCAGCAGCCGTCGGACTAGCGAGGAGACCCAGTACTTC.

V usage is TRBV28 and J usage is TRBJ2-1; D is perhaps TRBD1 (6 bases). The CDR3 runs to 15 residues. Germline V gene data show CDR1 as MDHEN and CDR2 as SYDVKM. V lost 8 bases and J lost 2, with 16 bases in between. CDR3 sequence (DNA): TGTGCCAGCGATGGACAGCTAAATACCTACAATGAGCAGTTCTTC. Protein sequence: CASDGQLNTYNEQFF.